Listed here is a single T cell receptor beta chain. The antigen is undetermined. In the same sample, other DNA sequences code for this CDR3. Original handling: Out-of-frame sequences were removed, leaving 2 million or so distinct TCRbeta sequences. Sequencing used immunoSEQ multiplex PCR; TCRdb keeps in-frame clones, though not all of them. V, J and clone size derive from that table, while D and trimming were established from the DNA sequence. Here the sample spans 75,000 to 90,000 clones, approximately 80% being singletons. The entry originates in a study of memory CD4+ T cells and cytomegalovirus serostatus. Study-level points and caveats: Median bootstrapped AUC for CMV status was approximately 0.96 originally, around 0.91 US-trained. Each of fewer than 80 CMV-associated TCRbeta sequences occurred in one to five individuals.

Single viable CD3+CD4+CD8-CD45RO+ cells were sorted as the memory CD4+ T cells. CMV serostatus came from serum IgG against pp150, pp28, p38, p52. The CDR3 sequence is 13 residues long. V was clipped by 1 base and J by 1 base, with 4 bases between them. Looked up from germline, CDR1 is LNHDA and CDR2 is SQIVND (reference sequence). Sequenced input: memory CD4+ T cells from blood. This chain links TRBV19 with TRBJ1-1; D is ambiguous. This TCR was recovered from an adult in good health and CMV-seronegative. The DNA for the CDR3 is TGTGCCAGTAGTATAGGGAGGAACACTGAAGCTTTCTTT. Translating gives CASSIGRNTEAFF.